The T cell receptor beta chain under discussion was sequenced for a study of glioma-infiltrating T cells. Using RNA template, CDR3s of TCR alpha and beta were amplified with iRepertoire arm-PCR. For one-step reverse transcription and amplification, roughly 95-400 ng of tissue mRNA or PBMC total RNA was used. TCRdb redid the calling of the multiplex PCR reads with MiXCR, one entry per CDR3 protein. The sample lists about 210,000 distinct CDR3 sequences; approximately 30% were seen once. This clonotype came up many times. Its matching antigen is unknown. General study points: Gliomas, especially low-grade, showed above-expected tissue-blood divergence; non-neoplastic patients showed below. Tissue and blood shared very few CDR3 sequences.

The CDR3 loop spans 15 amino acids. Trimming pared 7 bases from V and 2 bases from J, leaving 18 bases between. Germline-derived CDR1 and CDR2 are LGHDT and YNNKEL (reference sequence). This clonotype originated in a human donor with low-grade glioma or glioblastoma, undergoing nonglioma brain surgery, or in good health (not recorded which). Input material: glioma tissue, nonneoplastic brain tissue, or PBMCs (not recorded which). V and J are TRBV3-1 and TRBJ2-7; D gene ambiguous. CDR3 in amino acids: CASTSSPGPAYEQYF. CDR3 DNA: TGTGCCAGCACCTCGTCACCCGGGCCTGCCTACGAGCAGTACTTC.